This TCR beta chain appears in the sequencing data of a study of spatial heterogeneity in lung cancer (dated by TCRdb to the late 2010s). With regard to the full study: More beta-chain than alpha-chain transcripts were consistently detected, likely reflecting higher beta-chain transcript abundance. TCR repertoire features were related to nonsynonymous mutation counts determined by whole-exome sequencing of tumor tissue. Both alpha and beta chains were TCR-sequenced in samples taken at surgery, namely 220 tumor regions, more than 62 matched nontumor lung samples and 45 to 60 PBMC samples. In non-small cell lung cancer, the study made a quantitative comparison of TCR alpha and beta repertoires among multiple tumor regions, matched nontumor lung and blood. In the raw uncorrected reads, each unique combination of TCR and UMI appeared more than ten times on average.

The time point label, as the study defines it: sample taken at primary tumor resection. Samples were obtained from 65 to 90 patients with early-stage, untreated non-small cell lung cancer from the lung TRACERx cohort. Without any cell sorting, TCR sequencing was performed on whole RNA extracted either from tumor and nontumor lung tissue or from cryopreserved PBMC samples. Only patients with enough RNA available from two or more tumor regions were chosen for TCR sequencing. Before selection, tumor and adjacent nontumor lung specimens were reviewed by a lung pathologist. The receptor library was made with 5' RACE. The sequencer listed for this sample is NextSeq 500. In the TCR library protocol, a unique molecular identifier was attached to each TCR cDNA molecule so that PCR and sequencing errors could be corrected. The original methods were these. Decombinator tools were used for TCR identification, UMI-based error correction and CDR3 extraction. TCRs above a frequency of 2 per 1,000, corresponding to the top 1% of the tumor frequency distribution, were defined as expanded. Renyi diversity was computed with the R vegan package after each repertoire had been subsampled 100 times to 5,000 TCRs. CDR3 similarity networks were built from amino acid triplet string-kernel similarity, with CDR3s being connected when pairwise similarity was above 0.82. The public reads were reprocessed in TCRdb via fastp at Q25 and MiXCR, keeping in-frame beta chains. Entries are consolidated by CDR3 protein sequence, retaining the most common genes and DNA. The V and J calls, along with clone size, are taken from TCRdb and not from the paper's own processing. The sample table holds over 14,000 distinct CDR3 sequences, of which 3.6% were seen once. The ten largest clones take up around 9.6% of the sample.

The CDR1 and CDR2 encoded by the germline V gene (reference sequence) are SGHKS and YYEKEE. Unmatched junction bases come to 9, with V trimmed by 5 bases and J by 5 bases. The CDR3 starts with the cysteine, ends with the phenylalanine, and has 16 residues. Only CDR3 DNA remains: 48 bases, in frame from the first base. The full study reports these points: Additional single-cell paired TCR alpha and beta sequencing was considered necessary to confirm, at a functional level, the hypothesis that regional TCRs recognize regional mutations.

This clonotype occurred many times. Its recognized antigen is unknown. Base quality data are lacking; no much larger clone is found one base away. Within a library made for alpha chains, this beta chain is off target, and its count is uninformative. Specimen: normal lung tissue next to the tumor, collected at surgery. Recombination joined TRBV5-5 with TRBJ1-6, with 8 bases in between that match TRBD1. The sequence came from a male donor with early-stage non-small cell lung cancer. Here is the DNA: TGTGCCAGCAGATGGATAGACAGGGGCAATAATTCACCCCTCCACTTT. This codes for CASRWIDRGNNSPLHF.